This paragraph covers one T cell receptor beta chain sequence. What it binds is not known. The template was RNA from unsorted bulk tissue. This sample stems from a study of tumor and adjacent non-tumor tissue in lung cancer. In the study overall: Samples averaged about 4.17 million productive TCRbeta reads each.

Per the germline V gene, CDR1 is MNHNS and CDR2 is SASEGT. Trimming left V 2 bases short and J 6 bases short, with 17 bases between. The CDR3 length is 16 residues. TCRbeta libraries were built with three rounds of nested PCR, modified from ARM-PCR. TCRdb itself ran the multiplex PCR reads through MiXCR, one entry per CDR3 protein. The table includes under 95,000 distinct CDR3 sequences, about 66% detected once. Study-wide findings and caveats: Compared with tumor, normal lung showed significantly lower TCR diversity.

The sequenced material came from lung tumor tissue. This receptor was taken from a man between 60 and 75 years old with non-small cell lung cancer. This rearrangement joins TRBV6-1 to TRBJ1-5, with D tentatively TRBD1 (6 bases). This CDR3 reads CASSETGGPGSQPQHF. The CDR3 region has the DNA TGTGCCAGCAGTGAAACGGGGGGCCCGGGCAGTCAGCCCCAGCATTTT.